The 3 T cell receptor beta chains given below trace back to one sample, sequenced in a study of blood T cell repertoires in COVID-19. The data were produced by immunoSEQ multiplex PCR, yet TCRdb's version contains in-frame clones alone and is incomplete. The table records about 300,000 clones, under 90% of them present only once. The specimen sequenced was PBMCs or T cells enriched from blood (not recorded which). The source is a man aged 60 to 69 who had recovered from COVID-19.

The CDR3 protein is CATSRDPTGQETQYF. In DNA form, the CDR3 reads TGTGCCACCAGCAGAGATCCAACGGGACAAGAGACCCAGTACTTC. J is TRBJ2-5 and V is TRBV15, with a tentative D call TRBD2 (5 bases). This CDR3 region has 15 residues. Trimming took 0 bases from V and 2 from J, leaving 10 bases between them. Germline values: CDR1 LNHNV, CDR2 YYDKDF (reference sequence).

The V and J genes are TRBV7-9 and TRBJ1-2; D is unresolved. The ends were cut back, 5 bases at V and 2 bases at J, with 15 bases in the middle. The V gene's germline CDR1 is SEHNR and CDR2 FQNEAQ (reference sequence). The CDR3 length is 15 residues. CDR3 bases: TGTGCCAGCAGCCGATACACGGAGCTAAACTATGGCTACACCTTC. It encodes CASSRYTELNYGYTF. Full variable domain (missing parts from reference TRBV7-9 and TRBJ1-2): DTGVSQNPRHKITKRGQNVTFRCDPISEHNRLYWYRQTLGQGPEFLTYFQNEAQLEKSRLLSDRFSAERPKGSFSTLEIQRTEQGDSAMYLCASSRYTELNYGYTFGSGTRLTVV.

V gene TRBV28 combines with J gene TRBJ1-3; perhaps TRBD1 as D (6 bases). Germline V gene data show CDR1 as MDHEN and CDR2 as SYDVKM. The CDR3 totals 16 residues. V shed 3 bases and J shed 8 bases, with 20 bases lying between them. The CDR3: CASSFYQGTSTYTIYF. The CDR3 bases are TGTGCCAGCAGTTTCTATCAGGGGACTAGCACATACACCATATATTTT.